The sequence of this T cell receptor (beta chain) was determined in a study of lymphopenia after photon versus proton radiotherapy. V gave up 4 bases and J gave up 0 bases, with 12 bases separating them. CDR1 is MNHEY and CDR2 is SVGAGI in the germline V gene. The CDR3 has 15 amino acids. The table came from immunoSEQ multiplex PCR; TCRdb's copy has only in-frame clones and leaves some out. The data show 70,000 or so clones, roughly 92% seen once. Note on this clone: Its antigen is not identified.

Points from the study as a whole: Post-nadir diversity loss with photons came from oligoclonal expansion, particularly CD8+ Temra cells. Better survival with proton therapy was suggested as possible, not demonstrated. Photon-treated patients lost naive T cells and TCR diversity; proton-treated stayed stable. A bigger post-nadir fall in TCR diversity correlated inversely with survival time in deceased patients.

The J gene is TRBJ1-1, the V gene TRBV6-5; D possibly corresponds to TRBD1 (5 bases). The sequence came from a woman aged 40 to 49 with cholangiocarcinoma. The source material was peripheral blood, sampled from a patient treated with photon-based radiotherapy. The CDR3 reads CASSSLGAMNTEAFF. CDR3 bases: TGTGCCAGCAGTTCCCTAGGGGCCATGAACACTGAAGCTTTCTTT.